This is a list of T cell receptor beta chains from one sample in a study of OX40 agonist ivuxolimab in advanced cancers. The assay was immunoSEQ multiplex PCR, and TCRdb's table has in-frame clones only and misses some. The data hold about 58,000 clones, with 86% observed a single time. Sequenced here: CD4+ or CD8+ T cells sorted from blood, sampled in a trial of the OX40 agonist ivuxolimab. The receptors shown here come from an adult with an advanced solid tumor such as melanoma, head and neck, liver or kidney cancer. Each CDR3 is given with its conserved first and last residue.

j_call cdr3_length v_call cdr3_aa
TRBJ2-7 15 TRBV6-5 CASSATGHGAYEQYF
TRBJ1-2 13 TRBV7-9 CASSSAGVFGYTF
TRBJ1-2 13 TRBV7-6 CASTANEGGGYTF
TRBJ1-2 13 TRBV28 CASRGTDNYGYTF
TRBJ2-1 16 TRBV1 CTSSQEGDLRYNEQFF
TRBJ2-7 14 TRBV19 CASTRGLNSYEQYF
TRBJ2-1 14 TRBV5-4 CASSRGLTYNEQFF
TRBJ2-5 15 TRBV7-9 CASRRGNLLQETQYF
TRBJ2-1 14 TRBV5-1 CASSLDLAGGEQFF
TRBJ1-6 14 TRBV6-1 CASSEFMQNSPLHF
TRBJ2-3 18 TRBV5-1 CASSDPLRAGGSTDTQYF
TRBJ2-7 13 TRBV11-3 CASSAGLAGEQYF
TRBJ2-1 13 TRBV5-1 CASAPQGVRLLFF
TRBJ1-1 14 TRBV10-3 CAISEGSLNTEAFF
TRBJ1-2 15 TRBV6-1 CASSEKDRWTYGYTF
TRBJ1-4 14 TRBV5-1 CASSTGTGDEKLFF
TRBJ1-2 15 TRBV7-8 CASSLDGQGAYGYTF
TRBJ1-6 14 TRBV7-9 CASTGQGATAPLHF
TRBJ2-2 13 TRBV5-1 CASSSRATGELFF
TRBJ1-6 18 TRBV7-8 CASSLHRQGRGWNSPLHF
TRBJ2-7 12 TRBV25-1 CASSAFYHEQYF
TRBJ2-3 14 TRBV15 CATSRSRSADTQYF
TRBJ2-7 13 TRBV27 CATAGTGVLEQYF
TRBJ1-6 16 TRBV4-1 CASSRQGGRGESPLHF
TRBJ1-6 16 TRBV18 CASSQGRGGRGSPLHF
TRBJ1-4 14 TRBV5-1 CASSLTGRGEKLFF
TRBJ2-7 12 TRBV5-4 CASSSGGGEQYF
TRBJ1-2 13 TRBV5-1 CASSLDGAGGYTF
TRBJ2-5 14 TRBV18 CATHKPPHEETQYF
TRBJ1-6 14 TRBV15 CATSRDTANSPLHF
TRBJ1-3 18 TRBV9 CASSVEGRGLLSGNTIYF
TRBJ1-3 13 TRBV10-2 CASGSPSGNTIYF
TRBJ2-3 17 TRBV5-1 CASSLQGLAGVTDTQYF
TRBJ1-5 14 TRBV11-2 CASSLGQGNQPQHF
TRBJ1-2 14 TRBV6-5 CASSLTHPDYGYTF
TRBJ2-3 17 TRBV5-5 CASSLARGRGFTDTQYF
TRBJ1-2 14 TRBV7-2 CASSAGPGDYGYTF
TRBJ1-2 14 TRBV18 CASSPQTENYGYTF
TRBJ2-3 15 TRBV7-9 CASSPQGLSTDTQYF
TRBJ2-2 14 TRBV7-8 CASSLLAGGRELFF
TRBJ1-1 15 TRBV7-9 CASSPGGVLGTEAFF
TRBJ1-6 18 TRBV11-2 CASSLTGTSYGYNSPLHF
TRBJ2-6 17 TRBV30 CAWSLFGRLSGANVLTF
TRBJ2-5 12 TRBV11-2 CASSPTGETQYF
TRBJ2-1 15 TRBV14 CASSQVGPLRNEQFF
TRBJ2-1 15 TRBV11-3 CASSPQAGVKNEQFF
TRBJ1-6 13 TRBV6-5 CASSYRGPSPLHF
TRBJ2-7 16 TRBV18 CASSPNRQGGTYEQYF
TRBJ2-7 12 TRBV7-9 CASSPIRDEQYF
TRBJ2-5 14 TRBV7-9 CASRRQGAQETQYF
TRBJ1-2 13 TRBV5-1 CASSSVGNYGYTF
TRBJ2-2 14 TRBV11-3 CASSLGSGTGELFF
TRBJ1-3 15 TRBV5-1 CASSLSPSSGNTIYF
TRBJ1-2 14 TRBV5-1 CASSLAEGDYGYTF
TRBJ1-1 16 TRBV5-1 CASSLAQGAGITEAFF
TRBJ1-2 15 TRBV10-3 CAISESHYINYGYTF
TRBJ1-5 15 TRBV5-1 CASSLDTGVGQPQHF
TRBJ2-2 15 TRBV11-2 CASSLAGRNTGELFF
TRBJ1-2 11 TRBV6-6 CASSFYIGYTF
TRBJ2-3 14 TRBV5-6 CASRGWTGPDTQYF